The 28 T cell receptor beta chains reported below all come from one sample, sequenced in a study of tumor-infiltrating lymphocytes in primary liver carcinoma. Germline DNA was extracted too, while blood RNA derived from unsorted whole blood. A constant-region primer served to make TCR beta cDNA from roughly 480 ng total RNA. Slightly modified ARM-PCR, run as three nested multiplex PCR rounds, produced the TCR beta libraries. Investigators reported that the first two PCR rounds, at roughly 10 cycles each, used TRBV1-TRBV30 forward primers with a C-beta reverse primer. TCRdb recomputed calls from the multiplex PCR reads with MiXCR, one row per CDR3 protein. Of a few hundred thousand distinct CDR3 sequences in the sample, about three fifths were seen once. The sequencing input was peripheral blood. These receptors were taken from a woman aged 30 to 39 with primary liver carcinoma and hepatitis B virus infection.

This clonotype was detected only a few times. This chain uses TRBV6-6 with TRBJ2-7; D is unresolved. Germline V gene lookup returns CDR1 MNHNY and CDR2 SVGAGI (reference sequence). The CDR3 totals 13 residues. The germline V and J ends were trimmed by 7 bases and 1 base, with 11 bases remaining between them. Here the CDR3 DNA reads TGTGCCAGCACGCCCAGTGGGTCCTACGAGCAGTACTTC. It translates to CASTPSGSYEQYF.

This clonotype was observed at least ten times. This sequence joins TRBV11-3 and TRBJ2-3; no firm D call. The CDR3 length is 14 residues. Germline V gives CDR1 SGHNT, CDR2 YENEEA. Between the trimmed V and J ends, which lost 0 bases and 8 bases, there was a span of 12 bases. CDR3 sequence: CASSLDWQSPTQYF. The CDR3 coding sequence is TGTGCCAGCAGCTTAGATTGGCAGTCCCCTACGCAGTATTTT.

CDR3 sequence: CASSLGAYPGGAFF. In DNA form, the CDR3 reads TGTGCCAGCAGCTTAGGGGCGTATCCCGGCGGAGCTTTCTTT. V gene TRBV13 combines with J gene TRBJ1-1; D unclear. There are 14 residues in the CDR3. Looked up from germline, CDR1 is PRHDT and CDR2 is FYEKMQ (reference sequence). With 0 bases removed from V and 10 bases from J, the gap between germline ends came to 15 bases. The whole variable domain, remainder taken from reference TRBV13 and TRBJ1-1, is AAGVIQSPRHLIKEKRETATLKCYPIPRHDTVYWYQQGPGQDPQFLISFYEKMQSDKGSIPDRFSAQQFSDYHSELNMSSLELGDSALYFCASSLGAYPGGAFFGQGTRLTVV.

On this clonotype itself: Sequence at one end of the junction differs from germline and may be a read error. The chain is built from TRBV11-2 and TRBJ2-1; no clear D gene. The germline CDR1 and CDR2 sequences are SGHAT and FQNNGV. The CDR3 runs to 14 residues. CDR3: CATSLEETCNEQFF. The DNA for the CDR3 is TGTGCCACCAGCTTAGAGGAAACCTGCAATGAGCAGTTCTTC.

Notes on this clonotype: The junction departs from the called germline gene at one end, perhaps through a read error. V usage is TRBV29-1 and J usage is TRBJ2-1; D is uncertain. CDR3 length equals 14 residues. The germline V gene has CDR1 SQVTM and CDR2 ANQGSEA. The CDR3 DNA reads TGCATCGTTGAATCGGAACTTAAGTACAATGAGCAGTTCTTC. Encoded protein: CIVESELKYNEQFF.

A note on this clonotype: A clone one base away is much larger, so this may be a read error. The chain is built from TRBV29-1 and TRBJ2-7, with D unclear. The V gene lost 3 bases and the J gene lost 7 bases, with 13 bases spanning the gap. The CDR3 is made up of 12 amino acids. The germline gives CDR1 SQVTM, CDR2 ANQGSEA. The CDR3 bases are TGCAGCGTTGAGGCTATCGGTACGGAGCAGTACTTC. It translates to CSVEAIGTEQYF.

About this clonotype itself: A much larger clonotype is one base distant, so this may be a read error. The genes are TRBV29-1 and TRBJ2-2, with D possibly called TRBD1 or TRBD2 (5 bases each). Trimming pared 0 bases from V and 9 bases from J, leaving 11 bases between. The CDR3 has 13 amino acids. Looked up from germline, CDR1 is SQVTM and CDR2 is ANQGSEA. Written as DNA, the CDR3 is TGCAGCGTTGAAGAAGGGGCGGGCCGGGAGCTGTTTTTT. It translates to CSVEEGAGRELFF.

The chain links TRBV12-3 or TRBV12-4 to TRBJ1-2; the D gene is possibly TRBD1 (5 bases). Trimming removed 8 bases at V and 1 base at J, with 11 bases between. This CDR3 spans 13 amino acids. The CDR3 loop is CASARDVNYGYTF. DNA for the CDR3: TGTGCCAGCGCCCGGGACGTTAACTATGGCTACACCTTC.

The V call is TRBV11-1, the J call TRBJ2-7; possibly TRBD1 for D (6 bases). CDR1 and CDR2 from the germline V gene are SGHAT and FQDESV (reference sequence). This CDR3 contains 14 residues. The CDR3 DNA sequence: TGTGACATCAGCGAAACCGGGACAACCTACGAGCAGTACTTC. This sequence encodes CDISETGTTYEQYF.

Points on this clonotype: One base away lies a much larger clone, so this may be a sequencing read error. The V gene is TRBV11-2, the J gene TRBJ1-6; D is unresolved. This CDR3 is 15 amino acids long. Germline CDR1 SGHAT, CDR2 FQNNGV. V was cut by 6 bases and J by 2 bases, with 11 bases left in between. The CDR3 DNA follows: TGTGCCAGCAGGACCCCCGGGACCTATAATTCACCCCTCCACTTT. Translating gives CASRTPGTYNSPLHF.

About this clonotype: One junction end disagrees with the germline gene, perhaps due to a read error. The rearrangement joins TRBV6-5 to TRBJ1-4; D gene unclear. CDR1 and CDR2 from the germline V gene are MNHEY and SVGAGI. The CDR3 is 15 residues long. CDR3 DNA sequence: TGTGTCAGCAGTTACGGCCGGATAAGGAGCGAAACACTGTTTTTT. This encodes CVSSYGRIRSETLFF.

The gene calls are TRBV11-1 and TRBJ2-5; D is possibly TRBD2 (5 bases). Trimming took off 5 bases at V and 12 bases at J, with 25 bases between the two ends. Germline assignment: CDR1 SGHAT and CDR2 FQDESV (reference sequence). This CDR3 spans 15 amino acids. CDR3 DNA sequence: TGTGCCAGCAGCCATCGAGGTCTGGATCGAGAGACTAAGTACTTC. This sequence encodes CASSHRGLDRETKYF.

This clonotype was counted only a few times. V and J are TRBV7-9 and TRBJ1-2; 7 bases map to TRBD1. CDR1 is SEHNR and CDR2 is FQNEAQ in the germline V gene (reference sequence). The CDR3 is 13 amino acids. With 5 bases clipped from V and 2 bases from J, the junction kept 2 bases outside the gene matches. CDR3 sequence (DNA): TGTGCCAGCAGCATGGGACAGAACTATGGCTACACCTTC. Translated: CASSMGQNYGYTF.

This clonotype was seen once. This may arise from a read error, as a much more abundant clone is one base away. The V gene is TRBV4-1, the J gene TRBJ2-2; 12 bases match TRBD1. Germline CDR1 is MGHRA and CDR2 is YSYEKL. The CDR3 loop spans 15 amino acids. The CDR3 is CVSSPGTGGVGELFF. The DNA of the CDR3 is TGCGTCAGCAGCCCTGGGACAGGGGGCGTCGGGGAGCTGTTTTTT.

The V gene is TRBV5-4, the J gene TRBJ2-3; 8 nucleotides line up with TRBD2. Germline CDR1 is SGHNT and CDR2 is YYREEE (reference sequence). Losses at the gene ends were 5 bases for V and 0 bases for J; bases not matched to a gene: 8. The CDR3 runs to 16 residues. This CDR3 reads CASRYSGEVSTDTQYF. The CDR3 DNA sequence: TGTGCCAGCAGATATAGCGGGGAAGTTAGCACAGATACGCAGTATTTT.

This clonotype was observed a handful of times. This chain connects TRBV28 to TRBJ2-5; TRBD2 aligns across 10 bases. From germline, CDR1 is MDHEN and CDR2 SYDVKM. This CDR3 contains 16 residues. Losses at the gene ends were 5 bases for V and 3 bases for J; bases not matched to a gene: 9. The CDR3 is CASSPLRTSGKETQYF. In DNA form, the CDR3 reads TGTGCCAGCAGTCCGCTCCGGACTAGCGGAAAAGAGACCCAGTACTTC.

This clonotype was counted at least ten times. The chain is built from TRBV6-2 or TRBV6-3 and TRBJ2-1, with D hard to call. Germline V gene lookup returns CDR1 MNHEY and CDR2 SVGEGT. CDR3 length equals 12 residues. V was cut by 0 bases and J by 9 bases, with 6 bases left in between. The CDR3 loop is CASSYSSLEQFF. CDR3 DNA sequence: TGTGCCAGCAGTTACTCATCGCTTGAGCAGTTCTTC.

A remark on this clonotype: No conserved phenylalanine or tryptophan is present at the end of the CDR3, so a read error is the likely explanation. V usage is TRBV6-6 and J usage is TRBJ1-1; unclear D gene. Germline CDR1 reads MNHNY; CDR2 reads SVGAGI (reference sequence). The CDR3 spans 13 residues. This CDR3 reads CTSGYEGGTEAFS. The CDR3, as DNA: TGTACCAGCGGTTACGAGGGTGGCACTGAAGCTTTCTCT.

The J gene is TRBJ2-7, the V gene TRBV29-1, with 7 nucleotides matching TRBD2. The trim removed 2 bases at V and 2 bases at J, leaving 9 bases unmatched. Germline lookup yields CDR1 SQVTM and CDR2 ANQGSEA. This CDR3 comprises 15 residues. This chain's CDR3 is CSVELLTGGPYEQYF. CDR3 coding DNA: TGCAGCGTTGAATTACTAACGGGAGGACCCTACGAGCAGTACTTC.

Comment on this clonotype: This may come from a read error, since a much larger clone is one base off. The chain combines TRBV6-1 with TRBJ2-5; D is possibly TRBD1 (6 bases). The CDR3 covers 15 residues. Germline V lookup: CDR1 MNHNS, CDR2 SASEGT. The CDR3 bases are TGTACCAGCAGTGATGTCAGGGGCCTGGTAGAGACCCAGTACTTC. This sequence encodes CTSSDVRGLVETQYF.

This sequence joins TRBV28 and TRBJ2-5, with a tentative D call TRBD2 (6 bases). Trimming cost V 3 bases and J 6 bases, with 14 bases left between them. Germline CDR1 MDHEN, CDR2 SYDVKM. This CDR3 region has 14 residues. CDR3 in DNA: TGTGCCAGCAGTTTTGGCGGGACCAAGAAGACCCAGTACTTC. Translating gives CASSFGGTKKTQYF.

About this clonotype: This may come from a read error, since a much larger clone is one base off. The chain is built from TRBV6-2 or TRBV6-3 and TRBJ1-1; no firm D call. The CDR3 consists of 14 residues. Germline V gene data show CDR1 as MNHEY and CDR2 as SVGEGT. CDR3: CAISGKLGGTEAFF. Written as DNA, the CDR3 is TGTGCCATCAGTGGTAAGCTCGGAGGGACTGAAGCTTTCTTT.

As regards this clonotype: One junction end disagrees with the germline gene, perhaps due to a read error. J is TRBJ2-2 and V is TRBV12-3 or TRBV12-4; D remains unclear. The CDR3 covers 13 residues. The CDR3 protein is CAGSLSGTGELFF. The CDR3 DNA is TGTGCCGGCAGTTTATCGGGCACCGGGGAGCTGTTTTTT.

Comment on this clonotype: Relative to the germline gene, one junction end is altered; a read error may explain this. This sequence joins TRBV11-2 and TRBJ2-5; no firm D call. Germline V CDR1 and CDR2: SGHAT, FQNNGV. The CDR3 sequence is 14 residues long. The CDR3 bases are TGCGCCAGCAGCTTAGGTCCCCTACAGGAGACCCAGTACTTC. Its protein product is CASSLGPLQETQYF.

In its sample, this clonotype was seen many times. The V gene is TRBV5-5, the J gene TRBJ2-2, with 8 bases matching TRBD1. Germline trimming cut 6 bases from V and 0 bases from J; bases unmatched to any gene: 10. Germline V lookup: CDR1 SGHKS, CDR2 YYEKEE (reference sequence). The CDR3 is made up of 17 amino acids. The CDR3 loop is CASNHFGQGPNTGELFF. DNA of the CDR3: TGTGCCAGCAACCATTTCGGACAGGGACCGAACACCGGGGAGCTGTTTTTT.

The V and J genes are TRBV4-1 and TRBJ2-5; TRBD1 agrees at 7 bases. CDR3 length equals 16 residues. Germline V gene data show CDR1 as MGHRA and CDR2 as YSYEKL. V was clipped by 0 bases and J by 2 bases; unmatched bases: 6. For the CDR3, the DNA is TGCGCCAGCAGCCAAGATCCCGGGACAGTTCAAGAGACCCAGTACTTC. Translation: CASSQDPGTVQETQYF.

The V call is TRBV6-2 or TRBV6-3, the J call TRBJ2-6; 7 nucleotides align to TRBD1. V shed 3 bases and J 8 bases; nucleotides not matched to a gene: 13. CDR1 MNHEY and CDR2 SVGEGT come from the germline V gene. The CDR3 is 17 amino acids. CDR3 sequence reads: CASSYRGQLIGSNVLTF. The CDR3 DNA sequence: TGTGCCAGCAGTTATAGGGGACAGCTAATCGGGTCCAACGTCCTGACTTTC.

This clonotype occurred a few times. The chain has TRBV28 and TRBJ1-1, with 10 bases aligning to TRBD1. Germline trimming cut 6 bases from V and 0 bases from J; bases unmatched to any gene: 7. This CDR3 spans 16 amino acids. The germline CDR1 and CDR2 sequences are MDHEN and SYDVKM. Here the CDR3 DNA reads TGTGCCAGCAGACCGGGACAGGGGAGTTTGAACACTGAAGCTTTCTTT. Its translation is CASRPGQGSLNTEAFF.